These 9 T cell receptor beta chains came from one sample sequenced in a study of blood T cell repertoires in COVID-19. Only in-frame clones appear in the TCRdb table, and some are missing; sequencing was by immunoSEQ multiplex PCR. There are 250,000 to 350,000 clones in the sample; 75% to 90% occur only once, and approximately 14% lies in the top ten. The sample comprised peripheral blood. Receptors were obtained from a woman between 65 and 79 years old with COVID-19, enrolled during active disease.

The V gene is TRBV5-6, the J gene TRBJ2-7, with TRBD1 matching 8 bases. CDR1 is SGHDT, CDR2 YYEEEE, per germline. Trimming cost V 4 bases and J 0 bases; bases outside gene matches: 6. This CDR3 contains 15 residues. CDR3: CASSRQGRFSYEQYF. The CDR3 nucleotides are TGTGCCAGCAGCCGACAGGGGCGATTCTCCTACGAGCAGTACTTC.

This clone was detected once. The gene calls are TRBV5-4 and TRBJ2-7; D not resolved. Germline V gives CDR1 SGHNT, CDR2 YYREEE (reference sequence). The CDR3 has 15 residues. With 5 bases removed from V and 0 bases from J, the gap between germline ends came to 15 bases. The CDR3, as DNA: TGTGCCAGCAGTCCGGGTAGCCACCTCTCCTACGAGCAGTACTTC. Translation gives CASSPGSHLSYEQYF.

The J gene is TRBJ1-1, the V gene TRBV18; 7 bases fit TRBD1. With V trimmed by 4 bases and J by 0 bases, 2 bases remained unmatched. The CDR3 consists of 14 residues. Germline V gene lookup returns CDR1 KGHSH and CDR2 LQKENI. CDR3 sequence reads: CASSRGGLNTEAFF. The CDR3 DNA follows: TGTGCCAGCTCACGAGGGGGCTTGAACACTGAAGCTTTCTTT.

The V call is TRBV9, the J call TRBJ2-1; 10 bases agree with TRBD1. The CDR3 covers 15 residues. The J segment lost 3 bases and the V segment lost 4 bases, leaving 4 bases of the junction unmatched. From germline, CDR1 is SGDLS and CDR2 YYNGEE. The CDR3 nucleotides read TGTGCCAGCAGCCTGACAGGGGGCAACTACAATGAGCAGTTCTTC. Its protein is CASSLTGGNYNEQFF.

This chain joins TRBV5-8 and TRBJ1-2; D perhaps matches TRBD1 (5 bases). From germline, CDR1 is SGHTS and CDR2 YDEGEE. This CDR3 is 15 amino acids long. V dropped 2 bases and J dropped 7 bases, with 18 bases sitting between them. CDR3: CASSFGAGYGSGYTF. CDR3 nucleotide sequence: TGTGCCAGCAGCTTCGGGGCGGGTTACGGGAGTGGCTACACCTTC.

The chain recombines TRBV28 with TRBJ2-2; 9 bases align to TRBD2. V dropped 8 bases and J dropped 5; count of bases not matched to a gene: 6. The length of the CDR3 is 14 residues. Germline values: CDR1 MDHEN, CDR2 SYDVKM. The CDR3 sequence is CASPRGGLTGELFF. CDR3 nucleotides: TGTGCCAGCCCGCGGGGGGGGTTGACCGGGGAGCTGTTTTTT.

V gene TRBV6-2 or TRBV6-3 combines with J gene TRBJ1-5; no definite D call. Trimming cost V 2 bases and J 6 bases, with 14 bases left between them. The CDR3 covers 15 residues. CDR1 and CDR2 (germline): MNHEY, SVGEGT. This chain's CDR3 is CASSYDRVRPQPQHF. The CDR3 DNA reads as TGTGCCAGCAGTTACGACCGGGTTCGGCCTCAGCCCCAGCATTTT.

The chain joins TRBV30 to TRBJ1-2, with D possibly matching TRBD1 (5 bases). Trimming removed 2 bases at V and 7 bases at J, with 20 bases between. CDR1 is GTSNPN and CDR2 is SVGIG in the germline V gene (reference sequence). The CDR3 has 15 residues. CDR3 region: CAWSSSGRWETGYTF. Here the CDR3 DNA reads TGTGCCTGGAGTTCGTCAGGGAGGTGGGAAACTGGCTACACCTTC. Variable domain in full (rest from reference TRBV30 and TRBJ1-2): SQTIHQWPATLVQPVGSPLSLECTVEGTSNPNLYWYRQAAGRGLQLLFYSVGIGQISSEVPQNLSASRPQDRQFILSSKKLLLSDSGFYLCAWSSSGRWETGYTFGSGTRLTVV.

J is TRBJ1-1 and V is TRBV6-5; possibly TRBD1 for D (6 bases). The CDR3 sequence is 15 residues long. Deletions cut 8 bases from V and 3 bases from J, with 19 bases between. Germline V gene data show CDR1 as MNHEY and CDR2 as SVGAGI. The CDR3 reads CASGREAGVDTEAFF. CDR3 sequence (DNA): TGTGCCAGCGGCCGCGAGGCAGGGGTGGACACTGAAGCTTTCTTT.